Below, one T cell receptor beta chain is given with its context. The data originate from a study of blood T cell repertoires in COVID-19. Study at large: Spain, Italy and the United States supplied samples that represented acute and convalescent COVID-19.

Sequencing used immunoSEQ multiplex PCR; TCRdb keeps in-frame clones, though not all of them. Among under 500,000 clones listed, approximately 90% were seen once. Germline assignment: CDR1 SGHRS and CDR2 YFSETQ. The CDR3 contains 15 residues. The V end lost 4 bases, the J end lost 5 bases, and 16 bases lay between the germline ends. The sequenced sample was peripheral blood. The sequence came from a woman between 25 and 40 years old with acute or convalescent COVID-19. This chain joins TRBV5-1 and TRBJ2-1; tentative D call: TRBD1 (7 bases). The CDR3 loop is CASSLGGTANNEQFF. CDR3 DNA: TGCGCCAGCAGCCTAGGGGGGACAGCCAACAATGAGCAGTTCTTC.